The 14 T cell receptor beta chains presented below share a single source sample, sequenced in a study of control samples from healthy donors and cancer patients. TCRdb keeps only in-frame clones here, not all; method: immunoSEQ multiplex PCR. The sample has about 180,000 clones; about 90% are singletons. Sequenced input: blood. The source of these receptors is a woman aged 45 to 65 in good health.

The chain links TRBV3-1 (or the pseudogene TRBV3-2) to TRBJ2-2; D possibly uses TRBD1 or TRBD2 (5 bases each). The CDR3 is made up of 17 amino acids. Germline loops: CDR1 LGHDT, CDR2 YNNKEL (reference sequence). Trimming took off 8 bases at V and 0 bases at J, with 19 bases between the two ends. The CDR3 DNA follows: TGTGCCAGCCTTCGTCAAAAGGGGACGGCGAACACCGGGGAGCTGTTTTTT. Its translation: CASLRQKGTANTGELFF.

The V and J genes are TRBV28 and TRBJ2-2; D possibly corresponds to TRBD2 (5 bases). CDR1 and CDR2 (germline): MDHEN, SYDVKM. This CDR3 comprises 12 residues. The germline V and J ends were trimmed by 2 bases and 11 bases, with 9 bases remaining between them. CDR3 nucleotides: TGTGCCAGCAGTTTAAGGACTTTAGAGCTGTTTTTT. Translated, it gives CASSLRTLELFF.

The chain couples TRBV6-5 to TRBJ1-2, with a possible D match to TRBD1 (6 bases). The CDR3 spans 15 residues. Trimming took off 4 bases at V and 4 bases at J, with 16 bases between the two ends. From germline, CDR1 is MNHEY and CDR2 SVGAGI. CDR3 amino acids: CASSLTKDSFYGYTF. The DNA for the CDR3 is TGTGCCAGCAGTTTAACAAAGGACAGCTTCTATGGCTACACCTTC.

This rearrangement joins TRBV7-2 to TRBJ1-3; possibly TRBD1 for D (5 bases). Between the trimmed V and J ends, which lost 0 bases and 4 bases, there was a span of 10 bases. The CDR3 runs to 15 residues. In germline, CDR1 is SGHTA, CDR2 FQGNSA. CDR3 in amino acids: CASSLAAGHGNTIYF. DNA of the CDR3: TGTGCCAGCAGCTTAGCCGCAGGGCACGGAAACACCATATATTTT.

Details on this clone: Different DNA sequences within this sample yield the same CDR3. This chain connects TRBV19 to TRBJ2-7; TRBD2 matches 7 bases. The trim removed 5 bases at V and 3 bases at J, leaving 1 base unmatched. The germline gives CDR1 LNHDA, CDR2 SQIVND (reference sequence). The CDR3 is made up of 12 amino acids. The CDR3 here is CASSGGGYEQYF. DNA of the CDR3: TGTGCCAGTAGTGGGGGGGGCTACGAGCAGTACTTC. Combining the CDR3 with reference TRBV19 and TRBJ2-7 gives the whole variable domain DGGITQSPKYLFRKEGQNVTLSCEQNLNHDAMYWYRQDPGQGLRLIYYSQIVNDFQKGDIAEGYSVSREKKESFPLTVTSAQKNPTAFYLCASSGGGYEQYFGPGTRLTVT.

This sequence joins TRBV15 and TRBJ2-3; TRBD2 matches at 10 bases. The germline gives CDR1 LNHNV, CDR2 YYDKDF (reference sequence). J lost 5 bases, V lost 1 base, and 3 bases had no gene match. The CDR3 runs to 15 residues. CDR3 region: CATSRVAGGIDTQYF. The CDR3 region has the DNA TGTGCCACCAGCAGAGTAGCGGGGGGTATAGATACGCAGTATTTT.

The chain employs TRBV18 and TRBJ2-3; 12 nucleotides match TRBD1. The CDR3 covers 16 residues. With 2 bases clipped from V and 6 bases from J, the junction kept 6 bases outside the gene matches. The V gene's germline CDR1 is KGHSH and CDR2 LQKENI. The CDR3 region is CASSPGTGGELDTQYF. The CDR3 DNA reads TGTGCCAGCTCACCAGGGACAGGGGGCGAATTGGATACGCAGTATTTT.

V and J are TRBV30 and TRBJ1-6; D might be TRBD1 (6 bases). The germline V gene encodes CDR1 GTSNPN and CDR2 SVGIG (reference sequence). The CDR3 sequence is 13 residues long. Trimming shortened V by 5 bases and J by 8 bases, and 13 bases separated the two germline ends. CDR3 nucleotides: TGTGCCTGGGACGATTACAGGGATTCACCCCTCCACTTT. It translates to CAWDDYRDSPLHF.

This clone was detected only once. The rearrangement uses TRBV7-2 and TRBJ2-7; 7 bases are shared with TRBD1. The length of the CDR3 is 12 residues. The J segment lost 8 bases and the V segment lost 5 bases, leaving 6 bases of the junction unmatched. Germline CDR1 and CDR2: SGHTA and FQGNSA. The CDR3 DNA sequence: TGTGCCAGCAGCCTCGACAGGGTCAAGCAGTACTTC. Translation gives CASSLDRVKQYF.

The rearrangement joins TRBV14 to TRBJ2-1, with TRBD2 identical over 7 bases. CDR3 length: 16 residues. J gave up 7 bases and V 4 bases, and 13 bases lay outside the gene matches. CDR1 and CDR2 (germline): SGHDN, FVKESK. In DNA, the CDR3 is TGTGCCAGCAGCCTGGGAAGGGGACCGCGGGGGAATGAGCAGTTCTTC. It is translated as CASSLGRGPRGNEQFF.

This sequence joins TRBV10-3 and TRBJ2-4; no clear D. V lost 1 base and J 7 bases, leaving 5 bases between the germline ends. The CDR3 has 12 residues. CDR1 and CDR2 from the germline V gene are ENHRY and SYGVKD. CDR3 in amino acids: CAISELENIQYF. Written as DNA, the CDR3 is TGTGCCATCAGTGAGTTAGAGAACATTCAGTACTTC.

The V call is TRBV6-2 or TRBV6-3, the J call TRBJ2-5; perhaps TRBD1 as D (6 bases). This CDR3 contains 14 residues. Germline CDR1 MNHEY, CDR2 SVGEGT. The V end lost 2 bases, the J end lost 5 bases, and 12 bases lay between the germline ends. CDR3 loop: CASSYPRGWETQYF. CDR3 nucleotides: TGTGCCAGCAGTTACCCGAGGGGGTGGGAGACCCAGTACTTC.

The CDR3 spells CASSLYRGVRSPLHF. The CDR3, as DNA: TGTGCCAGCAGTTTATATCGGGGGGTAAGATCACCCCTCCACTTT. The chain uses TRBV28 and TRBJ1-6; D is possibly TRBD1 (5 bases). Germline V gene lookup returns CDR1 MDHEN and CDR2 SYDVKM. Trimming took 1 base from V and 10 from J, leaving 14 bases between them. The CDR3 is made up of 15 amino acids.

This chain connects TRBV6-5 to TRBJ2-5; TRBD1 or TRBD2 may be the D gene (6 bases each). Deletions cut 10 bases from V and 5 bases from J, with 20 bases between. This CDR3 is 14 amino acids long. Germline assignment: CDR1 MNHEY and CDR2 SVGAGI. CDR3 loop: CATSSRGPAETQYF. CDR3 nucleotide sequence: TGTGCCACATCGTCCCGGGGGCCGGCGGAGACCCAGTACTTC.